This passage covers 22 T cell receptor beta chains from one sample sequenced in a study of PD-1 blockade in classical Hodgkin lymphoma. Assay: immunoSEQ multiplex PCR; the TCRdb copy retains only in-frame clones and omits some. There are 70,000 or so clones in the sample; 85% to 95% occur only once, and about 2.6% lies in the top ten. Specified time point: newly diagnosed, previously untreated cHL patient sample. Sequenced input: peripheral blood mononuclear cells (PBMCs). The receptors originated from a human donor with classical Hodgkin lymphoma.

J is TRBJ1-1 and V is TRBV28; D uncertain. The germline V gene has CDR1 MDHEN and CDR2 SYDVKM. The CDR3 is 13 amino acids. Trimming stripped 1 base from V and 1 base from J, with 4 bases between. The CDR3 here is CASSLSPNTEAFF. CDR3 nucleotide sequence: TGTGCCAGCAGTTTATCCCCGAACACTGAAGCTTTCTTT.

This CDR3 reads CASSQNRGTEAFF. CDR3 coding DNA: TGTGCCAGTAGTCAAAACAGGGGCACTGAAGCTTTCTTT. The chain recombines TRBV19 with TRBJ1-1; 7 bases agree with TRBD1. The CDR3 runs 13 residues. J gave up 4 bases and V 5 bases, and 4 bases lay outside the gene matches. Germline V gene data show CDR1 as LNHDA and CDR2 as SQIVND (reference sequence).

V and J are TRBV27 and TRBJ1-1; no firm D call. Germline CDR1 reads MNHEY; CDR2 reads SMNVEV (reference sequence). Trimming left V 5 bases short and J 1 base short, with 11 bases between. This CDR3 is built from 14 residues. CDR3 sequence (DNA): TGTGCCAGCAGTCCCCTAGACCAGAACACTGAAGCTTTCTTT. This encodes CASSPLDQNTEAFF.

The chain is built from TRBV14 and TRBJ1-5; D remains ambiguous. The length of the CDR3 is 15 residues. Germline V gene data show CDR1 as SGHDN and CDR2 as FVKESK. Between the trimmed V and J ends, which lost 1 base and 4 bases, there was a span of 11 bases. The CDR3 nucleotides read TGTGCCAGCAGCCAAGGAGACCCCCTAAATCAGCCCCAGCATTTT. Translating it yields CASSQGDPLNQPQHF.

The chain links TRBV18 to TRBJ1-2; no reliable D call. The CDR3 extends over 12 amino acids. The V and J ends lost 3 bases and 8 bases respectively, with 10 bases between them. The germline V gene has CDR1 KGHSH and CDR2 LQKENI. In DNA, the CDR3 is TGTGCCAGCTCACCCGACCAAGACGGCTACACCTTC. Its protein product is CASSPDQDGYTF.

This sequence joins TRBV6-5 and TRBJ2-4; 10 nucleotides match TRBD1. V lost 6 bases to trimming and J lost 9 bases; unmatched junction nucleotides: 5. The CDR3 loop spans 13 amino acids. CDR1 MNHEY and CDR2 SVGAGI come from the germline V gene. In DNA form, the CDR3 reads TGTGCCAGCAGGACAGGGGGCTTGGCCATTCAGTACTTC. It specifies CASRTGGLAIQYF.

CDR3 in amino acids: CASSQGTGAYEQYF. The CDR3 nucleotides read TGTGCCAGCAGCCAAGGGACAGGGGCCTACGAGCAGTACTTC. The rearrangement joins TRBV5-6 to TRBJ2-7; 10 bases align to TRBD1. The CDR3 runs to 14 residues. Germline assignment: CDR1 SGHDT and CDR2 YYEEEE. V trimming: 4 bases; J trimming: 2 bases; junction bases outside the gene matches: 3.

V and J are TRBV7-9 and TRBJ1-2, with D unclear. Looked up from germline, CDR1 is SEHNR and CDR2 is FQNEAQ (reference sequence). Trimming removed 2 bases from V and 0 bases from J, with 13 bases in between. CDR3 size: 16 residues. DNA for the CDR3: TGTGCCAGCAGCTTATCGATGGCAGACCCTAACTATGGCTACACCTTC. It encodes CASSLSMADPNYGYTF.

The CDR3 loop is CSVGTGGFETQYF. In DNA form, the CDR3 reads TGCAGCGTTGGGACAGGGGGCTTTGAGACCCAGTACTTC. The V gene is TRBV29-1, the J gene TRBJ2-5; 11 bases line up with TRBD1. Germline values: CDR1 SQVTM, CDR2 ANQGSEA. V trimming: 4 bases; J trimming: 5 bases; junction bases outside the gene matches: 3. This CDR3 has 13 amino acids.

The gene calls are TRBV6-6 and TRBJ1-2, with D perhaps matching TRBD1 (6 bases). CDR3 length equals 14 residues. Between the trimmed V and J ends, which lost 2 bases and 6 bases, there was a span of 13 bases. Germline V CDR1 and CDR2: MNHNY, SVGAGI (reference sequence). CDR3 nucleotides: TGTGCCAGCAGTTACGGGCACAGGGTTAATGGCTACACCTTC. Translated, it gives CASSYGHRVNGYTF.

V is TRBV6-1 and J is TRBJ2-5; tentative D call: TRBD2 (7 bases). Germline CDR1 and CDR2: MNHNS and SASEGT. The CDR3 runs 15 residues. V dropped 3 bases and J dropped 5 bases, with 16 bases sitting between them. Written as DNA, the CDR3 is TGTGCCAGCAGTGACGGCGGGGGCCTACGGGAGACCCAGTACTTC. Amino acids: CASSDGGGLRETQYF.

The chain carries TRBV5-6 and TRBJ2-1, with D hard to call. CDR1 and CDR2 (germline): SGHDT, YYEEEE. Trimming left V 3 bases short and J 5 bases short, with 9 bases between. The CDR3 totals 13 residues. The CDR3 region is CASSYDLNNEQFF. CDR3 DNA sequence: TGTGCCAGCAGCTATGACTTGAACAATGAGCAGTTCTTC.

J is TRBJ2-3 and V is TRBV18, with D possibly matching TRBD2 (6 bases). The CDR3 runs to 16 residues. V dropped 4 bases and J dropped 2 bases, with 16 bases sitting between them. Germline CDR1 and CDR2: KGHSH and LQKENI. CDR3 nucleotides: TGTGCCAGCTCACTACGACTAGGGCCGGACACAGATACGCAGTATTTT. Its translation is CASSLRLGPDTDTQYF.

The gene calls are TRBV29-1 and TRBJ2-2, with 8 bases fitting TRBD2. Trimming at V came to 4 bases and at J to 4 bases, leaving 5 bases not matched to a gene. The CDR3 is 14 amino acids. Germline CDR1 reads SQVTM; CDR2 reads ANQGSEA. CDR3 sequence: CSVVRAGGTGELFF. The CDR3 DNA follows: TGCAGCGTTGTGAGGGCGGGGGGCACCGGGGAGCTGTTTTTT.

The chain recombines TRBV4-1 with TRBJ1-1; D is unclear. Germline CDR1 MGHRA, CDR2 YSYEKL. The CDR3 contains 15 residues. Trimming cost V 4 bases and J 3 bases, with 15 bases left between them. The CDR3 DNA is TGCGCCAGCAGCCCGATGGGGAGGAGGGACACTGAAGCTTTCTTT. It codes for CASSPMGRRDTEAFF.

The gene calls are TRBV2 and TRBJ2-3; the D gene is possibly TRBD2 (5 bases). The germline V and J ends were trimmed by 8 bases and 2 bases, with 11 bases remaining between them. The CDR3 totals 13 residues. CDR1 is SNHLY and CDR2 is FYNNEI in the germline V gene. CDR3 loop: CASGSRVTDTQYF. As DNA, the CDR3 is TGTGCCAGCGGGAGTCGGGTCACAGATACGCAGTATTTT.

The chain has TRBV6-1 and TRBJ1-2; 9 bases fit TRBD1. CDR3 size: 14 residues. V was pared by 6 bases and J by 6 bases, with 8 bases of the junction left unmatched. CDR1 is MNHNS, CDR2 SASEGT, per germline. DNA of the CDR3: TGTGCCAGCAGCACTATCGGACAGGGGAATGGCTACACCTTC. Its protein product is CASSTIGQGNGYTF.

The chain carries TRBV2 and TRBJ2-7, with D uncertain. V lost 5 bases, J lost 3 bases, and 5 bases lay in between. CDR3 length: 11 residues. CDR1 is SNHLY, CDR2 FYNNEI, per germline. CDR3 coding DNA: TGTGCCAGCAGTAAAGACTACGAGCAGTACTTC. Translating it yields CASSKDYEQYF.

This clone showed up just a few times. This rearrangement joins TRBV18 to TRBJ1-2; unclear D gene. V lost 5 bases and J lost 1, with 14 bases in between. Germline CDR1 is KGHSH and CDR2 is LQKENI. This CDR3 contains 15 residues. The CDR3 loop reads CASSASDRDNYGYTF. CDR3 sequence (DNA): TGTGCCAGCTCAGCCTCCGATAGGGATAACTATGGCTACACCTTC.

The chain employs TRBV15 and TRBJ1-1; TRBD1 matches at 7 bases. V lost 4 bases, J lost 11 bases, and 10 bases stayed unmatched. Germline V gene data show CDR1 as LNHNV and CDR2 as YYDKDF (reference sequence). The CDR3 is 13 residues long. CDR3 sequence reads: CATSTRDRNLAFF. In nucleotides, the CDR3 is TGTGCCACCAGCACCAGGGACAGAAATTTGGCTTTCTTT.

This clone came up once. The chain carries TRBV19 and TRBJ2-7, with a possible D match to TRBD1 (5 bases). The CDR3 length is 13 residues. The germline V gene has CDR1 LNHDA and CDR2 SQIVND (reference sequence). Trimming removed 4 bases at V and 0 bases at J, with 7 bases between. The CDR3: CASSSGASYEQYF. CDR3 bases: TGTGCCAGTAGTAGTGGGGCCTCCTACGAGCAGTACTTC. The entire variable domain, with the rest obtained from reference TRBV19 and TRBJ2-7, is as follows: DGGITQSPKYLFRKEGQNVTLSCEQNLNHDAMYWYRQDPGQGLRLIYYSQIVNDFQKGDIAEGYSVSREKKESFPLTVTSAQKNPTAFYLCASSSGASYEQYFGPGTRLTVT.

The chain carries TRBV18 and TRBJ1-3, with D uncertain. CDR1 KGHSH and CDR2 LQKENI come from the germline V gene. This CDR3 spans 12 amino acids. V was cut by 1 base and J by 4 bases, with 2 bases left in between. The CDR3 spells CASSPQGNTIYF. For the CDR3, the DNA is TGTGCCAGCTCACCACAAGGAAACACCATATATTTT.